This is a list of T cell receptor beta chains from one sample in a study of blood T cell repertoires in COVID-19. Profiling relied on immunoSEQ multiplex PCR, and the TCRdb table lists in-frame clones only, not all of them. This table holds 150,000 to 200,000 clones, approximately 90% found once. Sequencing used peripheral blood. These receptors were obtained from a man in his sixties with acute or convalescent COVID-19. The CDR3 runs from the conserved cysteine through the conserved F or W. A D gene is named only where the DNA matches it firmly. Clone size appears in some rows only: once, few, many, or a class for an expanded clone.

D gene,J gene,clone size,V gene,CDR3 protein,CDR3 DNA
TRBD1,TRBJ2-3,NA,TRBV6-4,CASSEYRTGGPDTQYF,TGTGCCAGCAGTGAGTACCGGACAGGGGGCCCGGATACGCAGTATTTT
NA,TRBJ1-2,few,TRBV28,CASSLLTGLGYTF,TGTGCCAGCAGTTTGCTTACAGGGCTTGGCTACACCTTC
NA,TRBJ1-3,NA,TRBV29-1,CSVEDAESGNTIYF,TGCAGCGTTGAAGATGCGGAGTCTGGAAACACCATATATTTT
NA,TRBJ2-3,NA,TRBV2,CASKERTSTDTQYF,TGTGCCAGCAAGGAGCGGACTAGCACAGATACGCAGTATTTT
TRBD2,TRBJ2-3,NA,TRBV24-1,CATSAGRGRARDTQYF,TGTGCCACCAGTGCCGGGAGGGGCCGGGCCAGGGATACGCAGTATTTT
NA,TRBJ2-2,NA,TRBV19,CASSQGSNTGELFF,TGTGCCAGTAGTCAGGGGAGCAACACCGGGGAGCTGTTTTTT
NA,TRBJ2-7,NA,TRBV5-5,CASSSDARAYEQYF,TGTGCCAGCAGCTCCGACGCCAGGGCTTACGAGCAGTACTTC
TRBD1,TRBJ1-1,NA,TRBV5-1,CASSLEGLDRGTLTAFF,TGCGCCAGCAGCTTGGAAGGGCTGGACAGGGGAACACTGACAGCTTTCTTT
NA,TRBJ1-6,NA,TRBV25-1,CASSESSVPLHF,TGTGCCAGCAGTGAGAGTTCCGTCCCCCTCCACTTT
NA,TRBJ1-6,NA,TRBV7-3,CASSPEGGYSPLHF,TGTGCCAGCAGCCCCGAGGGGGGGTATTCACCCCTCCACTTT
NA,TRBJ1-2,NA,TRBV12-3/TRBV12-4,CASSQGSTSYTF,TGTGCCAGCAGCCAGGGGTCTACTAGCTACACCTTC
TRBD1,TRBJ1-1,NA,TRBV7-3,CASSLRAPRWDRGNTEAFF,TGTGCCAGCAGCTTAAGGGCCCCCCGGTGGGACAGGGGAAACACTGAAGCTTTCTTT
NA,TRBJ2-3,NA,TRBV2,CASRGDLGDTQYF,TGTGCCAGCAGAGGGGATCTTGGAGATACGCAGTATTTT